These T cell receptor beta chains were read from a single sample in a study of control samples from healthy donors and cancer patients. Sequencing was performed with immunoSEQ multiplex PCR; in TCRdb, only in-frame clones are kept and a portion is missing. The table lists about 61,000 clones, around 90% of them singletons. The specimen was PBMCs. These receptors were taken from a man aged 55 to 70 with colorectal cancer. CDR3s include the opening cysteine and the closing phenylalanine or tryptophan. The D gene is left open where the match is weak. Clone size appears in some rows only: once, few, many, or a class for an expanded clone.

v_call	clone_size	j_call	d_call	cdr3_aa	cdr3_nt
TRBV7-2	few	TRBJ2-2	NA	CASSSPANTGELFF	TGTGCCAGCAGCTCCCCGGCCAACACCGGGGAGCTGTTTTTT
TRBV18	NA	TRBJ1-4	NA	CASSLRQNMNEKLFF	TGTGCCAGCTCACTCCGACAGAATATGAATGAAAAACTGTTTTTT
TRBV19	NA	TRBJ2-1	NA	CASSISPYNEQFF	TGTGCCAGTAGTATAAGCCCCTACAATGAGCAGTTCTTC
TRBV4-3	NA	TRBJ1-2	NA	CASTHTGRGGYTF	TGCGCCAGCACACACACAGGGCGGGGAGGCTACACCTTC
TRBV4-1	NA	TRBJ2-5	NA	CASSQEDGGLETQYF	TGCGCCAGCAGCCAAGAAGACGGGGGACTAGAGACCCAGTACTTC
TRBV9	NA	TRBJ2-1	NA	CASSVGTGVYNEQFF	TGTGCCAGCAGCGTAGGAACGGGAGTCTACAATGAGCAGTTCTTC
TRBV6-1	NA	TRBJ1-2	NA	CASSEAQHREAF	TGTGCCAGCAGTGAAGCGCAGCACCGGGAAGCCTTC
TRBV19	NA	TRBJ2-1	TRBD1	CASSIFTGGARNEQFF	TGTGCCAGTAGTATATTTACAGGGGGCGCACGAAATGAGCAGTTCTTC
TRBV5-1	NA	TRBJ1-2	TRBD1	CASSRAEGQGNYGYTF	TGCGCCAGCAGCCGGGCGGAGGGACAGGGGAACTATGGCTACACCTTC
TRBV24-1	NA	TRBJ2-5	TRBD1	CATSDGQGPGGIETQYF	TGTGCCACCAGTGATGGACAGGGCCCAGGGGGAATAGAGACCCAGTACTTC
TRBV5-4	NA	TRBJ2-7	NA	CASSPEGLEQYF	TGTGCCAGCAGCCCCGAGGGCCTCGAGCAGTACTTC
TRBV2	NA	TRBJ2-1	TRBD2	CASAAGGPYNEQFF	TGTGCCAGCGCAGCGGGGGGACCATACAATGAGCAGTTCTTC
TRBV18	NA	TRBJ1-1	NA	CASSPRATANTEAFF	TGTGCCAGCTCACCGAGGGCGACAGCGAACACTGAAGCTTTCTTT
TRBV9	NA	TRBJ1-5	NA	CASQGQDSNQPQHF	TGCGCCAGCCAAGGGCAGGATAGCAATCAGCCCCAGCATTTT
TRBV24-1	NA	TRBJ1-1	NA	CATSDFTNTEAFF	TGTGCCACCAGTGATTTTACGAACACTGAAGCTTTCTTT
TRBV2	NA	TRBJ1-2	NA	CASSEAAQPLRGYTF	TGTGCCAGCAGTGAAGCAGCACAGCCTCTACGAGGCTACACCTTC
TRBV30	NA	TRBJ2-5	NA	CAWSVEGPGTQYF	TGTGCCTGGAGTGTTGAGGGGCCGGGGACCCAGTACTTC
TRBV28	NA	TRBJ1-1	NA	CASSLWGITEAFF	TGTGCCAGCAGTTTATGGGGTATCACTGAAGCTTTCTTT
TRBV24-1	NA	TRBJ2-5	TRBD1	CATGPGQHKETQYF	TGTGCCACCGGACCGGGACAGCACAAAGAGACCCAGTACTTC
TRBV5-6	NA	TRBJ2-7	NA	CASSRSLNLGVYEQYF	TGTGCCAGCAGCCGTTCCCTTAACCTTGGGGTCTACGAGCAGTACTTC
TRBV6-5	NA	TRBJ2-2	TRBD2	CASSYAGGTGELFF	TGTGCCAGCAGTTACGCGGGGGGCACCGGGGAGCTGTTTTTT
TRBV2	NA	TRBJ2-2	NA	CASSERAQNTGELFF	TGTGCCAGCAGTGAACGGGCTCAGAACACCGGGGAGCTGTTTTTT
TRBV28	NA	TRBJ2-2	TRBD1	CASSLLTGARELFF	TGTGCCAGCAGTTTATTGACAGGGGCCCGGGAGCTGTTTTTT
TRBV6-2/TRBV6-3	NA	TRBJ1-1	TRBD1	CASSPNVDRGAFF	TGTGCCAGCAGTCCCAACGTAGACAGGGGAGCTTTCTTT
TRBV28	NA	TRBJ1-6	TRBD1	CASSLGQGGYNSPLHF	TGTGCCAGCAGTTTAGGACAGGGCGGTTATAATTCACCCCTCCACTTT
TRBV6-5	NA	TRBJ1-5	NA	CASSYSGGPQHF	TGTGCCAGCAGTTATAGTGGTGGACCCCAGCATTTT
TRBV7-9	once	TRBJ1-2	TRBD1	CASSDRGINYGYTF	TGTGCCAGCAGCGACAGGGGAATTAACTATGGCTACACCTTC
TRBV2	NA	TRBJ2-7	NA	CASSELGSRGSYEQYF	TGTGCCAGCAGTGAACTGGGCAGTAGGGGGTCCTACGAGCAGTACTTC
TRBV12-5	NA	TRBJ1-4	NA	CASGLSPGEKLFF	TGTGCTAGTGGTTTGTCCCCGGGGGAAAAACTGTTTTTT
TRBV2	NA	TRBJ1-2	TRBD1	CASGKGRQGAPQSRVYTF	TGTGCCAGCGGAAAAGGTCGGCAGGGGGCGCCTCAGTCGCGTGTCTACACCTTC
TRBV7-2	NA	TRBJ1-2	TRBD1	CASSSSLGGGPYGYTF	TGTGCCAGCAGCTCTAGCTTAGGGGGCGGGCCGTATGGCTACACCTTC
TRBV19	NA	TRBJ2-7	TRBD1	CASTGGSGEQYF	TGTGCCAGTACAGGGGGATCGGGCGAGCAGTACTTC
TRBV7-9	few	TRBJ1-1	NA	CASNPTGTREAFF	TGTGCCAGCAACCCGACGGGGACCCGTGAAGCTTTCTTT
TRBV6-2/TRBV6-3	NA	TRBJ2-7	TRBD2	CASSYSGGGEQYF	TGTGCCAGCAGTTACAGTGGCGGGGGGGAGCAGTACTTC
TRBV6-5	NA	TRBJ2-2	NA	CASSRSGVNTGELFF	TGTGCCAGCAGTAGATCAGGGGTAAACACCGGGGAGCTGTTTTTT
TRBV7-3	NA	TRBJ2-1	TRBD2	CASSTSSGGPYNEQFF	TGTGCCAGCAGCACATCTAGCGGGGGACCATACAATGAGCAGTTCTTC
TRBV5-1	NA	TRBJ1-1	NA	CASSYNLGSEAFF	TGCGCCAGCAGCTACAATCTGGGTTCTGAAGCTTTCTTT
TRBV29-1	NA	TRBJ2-1	TRBD2	CSVARLAGGVEQFF	TGCAGCGTAGCTCGACTAGCGGGGGGTGTAGAGCAGTTCTTC
TRBV4-2	NA	TRBJ1-3	NA	CASSQDLGSPNTIYF	TGTGCCAGCAGCCAAGATCTGGGCTCCCCGAACACCATATATTTT
TRBV13	once	TRBJ1-2	TRBD1	CASSLGQEYGYTF	TGTGCCAGCAGCTTGGGACAGGAGTATGGCTACACCTTC
TRBV6-2/TRBV6-3	NA	TRBJ2-7	NA	CASSPAWSHSYEQYF	TGTGCCAGCAGTCCCGCATGGAGTCATTCCTACGAGCAGTACTTC
TRBV7-3	NA	TRBJ2-3	NA	CASSLGLGTDTQYF	TGTGCCAGCAGCTTAGGGTTGGGCACAGATACGCAGTATTTT
TRBV7-6	NA	TRBJ2-1	NA	CASSLVAGSYNEQFF	TGTGCCAGCAGCTTAGTTGCGGGGTCCTACAATGAGCAGTTCTTC
TRBV12-3/TRBV12-4	NA	TRBJ1-2	NA	CASSASGTLHF	TGTGCCAGCAGTGCCTCCGGGACCCTTCACTTC
TRBV7-9	NA	TRBJ1-2	NA	CASSRVSRGGYTF	TGTGCCAGCAGCCGGGTGTCGAGGGGGGGCTACACCTTC
TRBV7-2	NA	TRBJ2-1	NA	CASSFGGKFNEQFF	TGTGCCAGCAGCTTTGGGGGGAAATTCAATGAGCAGTTCTTC
TRBV19	few	TRBJ1-6	NA	CASKSAPRRNSPLHF	TGTGCCAGTAAATCGGCCCCCAGAAGAAATTCACCCCTCCACTTT
TRBV3-1/TRBV3-2	NA	TRBJ2-6	TRBD1	CASSSRTGRGAPGANVLTF	TGTGCCAGCAGCTCAAGGACAGGACGGGGAGCCCCTGGGGCCAACGTCCTGACTTTC
TRBV7-9	NA	TRBJ2-1	NA	CASSLRGGLYNEQFF	TGTGCCAGCAGCCTGAGGGGGGGCCTTTACAATGAGCAGTTCTTC
TRBV5-4	NA	TRBJ2-7	NA	CASSRGLLFRDTTGEQYF	TGTGCCAGCAGCCGGGGCCTTCTCTTCCGGGACACCACCGGTGAGCAGTACTTC
TRBV29-1	NA	TRBJ1-1	NA	CSVNPYTDTEAFF	TGCAGCGTGAACCCTTACACGGACACTGAAGCTTTCTTT
TRBV6-6	NA	TRBJ1-5	NA	CASGGRGQNQPQHF	TGTGCCAGCGGGGGGAGAGGACAGAATCAGCCCCAGCATTTT
TRBV9	NA	TRBJ2-7	TRBD1	CASSRDRGPPYEQYF	TGTGCCAGCAGCCGGGACAGGGGACCACCCTACGAGCAGTACTTC